This TCR beta chain derives from a study of T-cell reconstitution after alpha-beta-depleted transplantation in children. For this clonotype: An end of the junction does not agree with germline; a read error may underlie this.

Library preparation (for TCRbeta) was performed with unique molecular identifiers. TCRdb processed the PCR reads anew with MiXCR; each CDR3 protein has one entry. The sample comprises some 600,000 distinct CDR3 sequences, roughly 13% of which are singletons, and 2% to 2.5% rests with the top ten. This CDR3 comprises 15 residues. The TCR comes from a male patient younger than 18 who had a stem cell transplant for acute myeloid leukemia, so the T cells may come from the graft donor. This chain connects TRBV12-3 or TRBV12-4 to TRBJ1-3; no reliable D call. This specimen consisted of PBMCs, mostly from graft donor cells, obtained 360 days after TCRalphabeta/CD19-depleted stem cell transplant. Here the CDR3 reads CASSYGPSSGNTIYF. The CDR3 DNA sequence: TGTGCCAGCAGCTATGGACCGAGCTCTGGGAACACCATATATTTT.